This is a list of T cell receptor beta chains from one sample in a study of cytomegalovirus exposure and HLA in healthy donors. Repertoires were generated with immunoSEQ multiplex PCR, while TCRdb's copy carries only in-frame clones and drops some. Among 130,000 to 150,000 clones listed, approximately 78% were seen once. Sequences were obtained from PBMCs. These receptors were collected from a woman in her forties in good health and CMV-seropositive. Both conserved end residues are part of each CDR3. Each record gives: V gene, clone size, J gene, D gene, CDR3 length, CDR3 protein, CDR3 DNA. D genes are given only for firm matches. Where a row states a size, it is once, few, many or the class of an expanded clone; other rows omit it.

TRBV5-4	-	TRBJ2-5	-	14	CASSLEQFQETQYF	TGTGCCAGCAGCTTGGAACAGTTCCAAGAGACCCAGTACTTC
TRBV9	-	TRBJ2-3	-	13	CASSPYRTDTQYF	TGTGCCAGCAGCCCTTATCGGACAGATACGCAGTATTTT
TRBV4-1	-	TRBJ2-3	TRBD1	16	CASSPRGILSTDTQYF	TGCGCCAGCAGCCCCAGGGGGATCCTCAGCACAGATACGCAGTATTTT
TRBV5-4	once	TRBJ2-1	TRBD2	15	CASSLRRELGNEQFF	TGTGCCAGCAGCTTGAGGCGGGAGCTCGGCAATGAGCAGTTCTTC
TRBV13	-	TRBJ2-2	TRBD2	17	CASSTRRTGRAPGELFF	TGTGCCAGCAGCACCCGACGTACCGGGAGGGCGCCCGGGGAGCTGTTTTTT
TRBV29-1	-	TRBJ2-1	TRBD2	12	CSEREGLNEQFF	TGCAGCGAGCGGGAGGGCCTTAATGAGCAGTTCTTC
TRBV5-6	-	TRBJ2-1	TRBD1	14	CASSLQGAYNEQFF	TGTGCCAGCAGCTTACAGGGGGCCTACAATGAGCAGTTCTTC
TRBV7-7	-	TRBJ2-5	-	13	CASSPDTGGTQYF	TGTGCCAGCAGCCCAGATACCGGAGGGACCCAGTACTTC
TRBV5-1	-	TRBJ1-4	-	15	CASSLADRSSEKLFF	TGCGCCAGCAGCTTGGCCGACAGATCGAGTGAAAAACTGTTTTTT
TRBV7-9	-	TRBJ2-1	-	15	CASSQQGSSYNEQFF	TGTGCCAGCAGCCAACAGGGTAGCTCCTACAATGAGCAGTTCTTC
TRBV5-1	-	TRBJ2-7	-	16	CASSPGGRTTSYEQYF	TGCGCCAGCAGCCCCGGGGGTCGTACAACTTCCTACGAGCAGTACTTC
TRBV7-9	-	TRBJ2-7	-	13	CASSSRDTYEQYF	TGTGCCAGCTCGAGTCGGGATACCTACGAGCAGTACTTC
TRBV5-6	-	TRBJ2-7	TRBD1	15	CASSFTGTGRNEQYF	TGTGCCAGCAGCTTTACGGGGACAGGTCGCAACGAGCAGTACTTC
TRBV5-6	-	TRBJ1-6	-	12	CASSFDNSPLHF	TGTGCCAGCAGCTTCGATAATTCACCCCTCCACTTT
TRBV27	-	TRBJ2-5	TRBD1	19	CASSNFRGQVSLNPETQYF	TGTGCCAGCAGTAATTTCCGGGGACAGGTTTCCCTCAACCCAGAGACCCAGTACTTC
TRBV18	-	TRBJ1-2	-	13	CASSIQGSASYTF	TGTGCCAGCTCCATTCAGGGGAGCGCGAGCTACACCTTC
TRBV4-1	-	TRBJ2-7	-	16	CASSQAPGSSSYEQYF	TGCGCCAGCAGCCAAGCCCCCGGTTCAAGCTCCTACGAGCAGTACTTC
TRBV7-8	-	TRBJ1-1	-	13	CASSDRGNTEAFF	TGTGCCAGCAGCGACCGGGGAAACACTGAAGCTTTCTTT
TRBV4-2	-	TRBJ1-1	-	15	CASSSRGTGNTEAFF	TGTGCCAGCAGCTCACGGGGGACGGGGAACACTGAAGCTTTCTTT
TRBV28	-	TRBJ1-3	TRBD1	15	CASSSPTGPGNTIYF	TGTGCCAGCAGTTCTCCGACAGGGCCTGGAAACACCATATATTTT
TRBV18	few	TRBJ1-1	-	13	CASSSQGGTEAFF	TGTGCCAGCTCATCCCAGGGCGGCACTGAAGCTTTCTTT
TRBV28	-	TRBJ1-5	-	12	CASSFPNQPQHF	TGTGCCAGCAGTTTTCCGAATCAGCCCCAGCATTTT
TRBV4-2	-	TRBJ2-7	-	18	CASSQDKFRVDGTYEQYF	TGTGCCAGCAGCCAAGATAAGTTTCGGGTTGACGGGACCTACGAGCAGTACTTC
TRBV28	-	TRBJ2-1	TRBD1	16	CASSLQQGAFDNEQFF	TGTGCCAGCAGTCTTCAACAGGGGGCGTTTGACAATGAGCAGTTCTTC
TRBV19	-	TRBJ1-5	TRBD1	15	CASSWRGLGNQPQHF	TGTGCCAGTAGTTGGAGGGGGCTGGGCAATCAGCCCCAGCATTTT
TRBV5-4	once	TRBJ2-5	TRBD1	14	CASSLDRGEETQYF	TGTGCCAGCAGCTTGGACAGGGGGGAAGAGACCCAGTACTTC
TRBV4-3	-	TRBJ2-5	-	17	CASSQEGGGGLQETQYF	TGCGCCAGCAGCCAAGAAGGTGGGGGGGGGCTCCAAGAGACCCAGTACTTC
TRBV6-5	once	TRBJ1-3	TRBD1	16	CASSYRARGVGNTIYF	TGTGCCAGCAGTTACCGGGCCAGGGGGGTTGGAAACACCATATATTTT
TRBV4-1	few	TRBJ1-2	-	14	CASSQGAGVYGYTF	TGCGCCAGCAGCCAAGGGGCAGGTGTCTATGGCTACACCTTC